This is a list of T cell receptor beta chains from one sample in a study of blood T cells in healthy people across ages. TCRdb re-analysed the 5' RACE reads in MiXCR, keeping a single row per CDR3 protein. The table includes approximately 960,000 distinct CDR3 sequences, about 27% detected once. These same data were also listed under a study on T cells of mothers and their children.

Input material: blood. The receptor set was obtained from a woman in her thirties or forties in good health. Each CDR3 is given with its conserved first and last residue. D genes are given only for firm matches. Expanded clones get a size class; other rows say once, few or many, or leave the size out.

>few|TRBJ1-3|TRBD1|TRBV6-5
TGTGCCAGCAGTTCCGGGACAGGGACAAACACCATATATTTT
CASSSGTGTNTIYF
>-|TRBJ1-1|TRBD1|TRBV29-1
TGCAGCGCCCAGGACAGGGGCACTGAAGCTTTCTTT
CSAQDRGTEAFF
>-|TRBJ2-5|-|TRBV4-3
TGCGCCAGCAGCCAAGTGGGGGTTTGGGAGACCCAGTACTTC
CASSQVGVWETQYF
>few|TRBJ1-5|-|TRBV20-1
TGCAGTGCTAGAGATGGGTCGACAGCTAATCAGCCCCAGCATTTT
CSARDGSTANQPQHF
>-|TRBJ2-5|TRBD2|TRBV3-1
TGTGCCAGCAGCCAATTCTCGCTAGCGGCGTACCAAGAGACCCAGTACTTC
CASSQFSLAAYQETQYF
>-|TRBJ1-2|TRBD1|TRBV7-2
TGTGCCAGCAGCGCCGGACAGGGGCCGGGGCATGGCTACACCTTC
CASSAGQGPGHGYTF
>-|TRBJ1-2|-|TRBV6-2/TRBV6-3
TGTGCCAGCAGTTACTCGGGAGGACGGATCTATGGCTACACCTTC
CASSYSGGRIYGYTF
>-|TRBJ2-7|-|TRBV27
TGTGCCACCAGTGATTTAGTCAGTGACGAGCAGTACTTC
CATSDLVSDEQYF
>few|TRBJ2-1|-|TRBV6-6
TGTGCCAGCAGTTTTGACCTTTTGGCAGCTGGAGCCAATGAGCAGTTCTTC
CASSFDLLAAGANEQFF
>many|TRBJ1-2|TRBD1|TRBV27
TGTGCCAGCAGACCGGGACAGGGGATTATCTATGGCTACACCTTC
CASRPGQGIIYGYTF
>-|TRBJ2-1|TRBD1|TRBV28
TGTGCCAGCAGTTTACCGCCCGAAACAGGGGCCAATGAGCAGTTCTTC
CASSLPPETGANEQFF
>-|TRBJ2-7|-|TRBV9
TGTGCCAGCAGCGTGACAAGGGAGTTTCGGCTCTACGAGCAGTACTTC
CASSVTREFRLYEQYF
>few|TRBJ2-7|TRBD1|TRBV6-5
TGTGCCAGCAGTTACTCCCCCGACAGGGGAGCCGAGCAGTACTTC
CASSYSPDRGAEQYF
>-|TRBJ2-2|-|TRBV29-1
TGCAGCGTTGGTCAGGGTTACACCGGGGAGCTGTTTTTT
CSVGQGYTGELFF
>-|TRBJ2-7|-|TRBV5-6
TGTGCCAGCAGCCAGGTTCCAAGATCCGCTTTCTCCTACGAGCAGTACTTC
CASSQVPRSAFSYEQYF
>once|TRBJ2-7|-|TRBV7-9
TGTGCCAGCAACTTAGAGCCCTACGAGCAGTACTTC
CASNLEPYEQYF
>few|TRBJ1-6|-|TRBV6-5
TGTGCCAGCAGATCCGACAACTCCTATAATTCACCCCTCCACTTT
CASRSDNSYNSPLHF
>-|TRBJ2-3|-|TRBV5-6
TGTGCCAGCAGCTCCGTACAGGGAACAAGCACAGATACGCAGTATTTT
CASSSVQGTSTDTQYF
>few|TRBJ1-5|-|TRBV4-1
TGCGCCAGCAGCCGGCAGGATTCGGGTCAGCCCCAGCATTTT
CASSRQDSGQPQHF
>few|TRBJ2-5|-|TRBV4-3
TGCGCCAGCAGCCAAGCGGGGGGCCCGGTTGGAGAGACCCAGTACTTC
CASSQAGGPVGETQYF
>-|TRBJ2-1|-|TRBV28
TGTGCCAGCAGTTTATCCCCAGAGACCCAGTTCTTC
CASSLSPETQFF
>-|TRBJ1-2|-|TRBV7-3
TGTGCCAGCAGTTTTAGGACGGATGGCTACACCTTC
CASSFRTDGYTF
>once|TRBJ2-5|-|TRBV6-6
TGTGCCAGCCGAGCGGGACAAGCCCAAGAGACCCAGTACTTC
CASRAGQAQETQYF
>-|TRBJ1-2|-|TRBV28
TGTGCCAGCAGTGACTACCCCACAGCCCCCTATGGCTACACCTTC
CASSDYPTAPYGYTF
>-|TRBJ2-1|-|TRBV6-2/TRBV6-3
TGTGCCAGCAGGAGGGTGGGGGTTCGGAGTGAGCAGTTCTTC
CASRRVGVRSEQFF
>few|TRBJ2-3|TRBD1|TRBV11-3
TGTGCCAGCAGTCGGGGTAACAGGGGCGGAGATACGCAGTATTTT
CASSRGNRGGDTQYF
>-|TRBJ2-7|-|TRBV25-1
TGTGCCAGCAGTGAAGGGCCTGGGAAACAGCCTGCCTACGAGCAGTACTTC
CASSEGPGKQPAYEQYF
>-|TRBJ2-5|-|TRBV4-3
TGCACCAGCAGCCAAGATTACAGACAAGAGACCCAGTACTTC
CTSSQDYRQETQYF
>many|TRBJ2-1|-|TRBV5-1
TGCGCCAGCAGCTTCACTATGAGCTCCTACAATGAGCAGTTCTTC
CASSFTMSSYNEQFF
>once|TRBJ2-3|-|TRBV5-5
TGTGCCAGCAGCCTAAGGGGTATGGGGGTGACAGATACGCAGTATTTT
CASSLRGMGVTDTQYF
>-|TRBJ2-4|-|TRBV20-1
TGCAGTGCTAGGTCCGGGACCCTAGCCAAAAACATTCAGTACTTC
CSARSGTLAKNIQYF
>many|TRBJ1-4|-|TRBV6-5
TGTGCCAGCAAGGGCGAGGGTCTAGGATCTCGTGAAAAACTGTTTTTT
CASKGEGLGSREKLFF
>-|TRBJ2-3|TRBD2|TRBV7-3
TGTGCCAGCAGCACCGGGGGGGCAGATGCGCAGTATTTT
CASSTGGADAQYF
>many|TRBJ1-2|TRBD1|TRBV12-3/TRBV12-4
TGTGCCAGCAGTGTTCAGGGGGCGCGGAGTGGCTACACCTTC
CASSVQGARSGYTF
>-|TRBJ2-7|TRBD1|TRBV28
TGTGCCAGCGAGGGGGCCAGCTCCTACGAGCAGTACTTC
CASEGASSYEQYF
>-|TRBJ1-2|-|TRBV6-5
TGTGCCAGCAGTTACAGAGGAGGCCCGGGGGGAAGGGGCTATGGCTACACCTTC
CASSYRGGPGGRGYGYTF
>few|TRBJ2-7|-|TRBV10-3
TGTGCCATCAGTCCAAGCGGCTACTCCTACGAGCAGTACTTC
CAISPSGYSYEQYF
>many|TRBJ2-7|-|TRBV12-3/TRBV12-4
TGTGCCAGCAGCCCTAGGGACTGGGGGGACACCTACGAGCAGTACTTC
CASSPRDWGDTYEQYF
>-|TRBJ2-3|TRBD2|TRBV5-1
TGCGCCAGCAGTCCAGCTAGCGGGAGTCGGGCAGATACGCAGTATTTT
CASSPASGSRADTQYF